A selection of T cell receptor beta chains follows, all from one sample in a study of shared clonotypes between healthy human individuals. Measured with immunoSEQ multiplex PCR; TCRdb has only the in-frame clones, and not every one. The repertoire holds 2 million to 2.5 million clones, roughly 90% seen once, with 0.3% to 0.45% in the top ten. Material for sequencing was naive CD4+ T cells from PBMCs. All receptors derive from a man aged 18 to 29 in good health. Some clones in this sample may be carry-over from other donors' samples. The CDR3 runs from the conserved cysteine through the conserved F or W. Fields, in order: V gene, D gene, J gene, clone size, CDR3 protein, CDR3 DNA. A D gene is named only where the DNA matches it firmly. Expanded clones are given a class, and other clones once, few, many or no size at all.

TRBV6-1	-	TRBJ2-7	-	CASSPQGQSYEQYF	TGTGCCAGCAGTCCCCAGGGCCAGAGCTACGAGCAGTACTTC
TRBV27	-	TRBJ1-1	-	CASSLKGGIAEAFF	TGTGCCAGCAGTTTAAAGGGTGGTATAGCTGAAGCTTTCTTT
TRBV5-6	-	TRBJ1-1	-	CASSLGGGRSFNTEAFF	TGTGCCAGCAGCTTGGGTGGGGGGCGTTCATTTAACACTGAAGCTTTCTTT
TRBV7-2	-	TRBJ2-3	-	CASSLVVLSTDTQYF	TGTGCCAGCAGCTTAGTGGTCCTCAGCACAGATACGCAGTATTTT
TRBV15	TRBD2	TRBJ2-3	-	CATSRDPGLAGGPSTDTQYF	TGTGCCACCAGCAGAGACCCGGGACTAGCGGGAGGGCCCAGCACAGATACGCAGTATTTT
TRBV19	-	TRBJ2-5	-	CATNLRETQYF	TGTGCCACCAACCTCCGGGAGACCCAGTACTTC
TRBV4-1	TRBD2	TRBJ2-5	-	CASSQRGLAGERETQYF	TGCGCCAGCAGCCAAAGGGGGCTAGCGGGAGAGCGGGAGACCCAGTACTTC
TRBV6-1	TRBD1	TRBJ1-1	-	CASSRRLDRDTEAFF	TGTGCCAGCAGCCGAAGGTTGGACAGGGACACTGAAGCTTTCTTT
TRBV18	-	TRBJ2-2	once	CASSPQRATGELFF	TGTGCCAGCTCTCCCCAGCGGGCTACCGGGGAGCTGTTTTTT
TRBV5-4	TRBD1	TRBJ1-1	-	CASSLDRGSVMNTEAFF	TGTGCCAGCAGCTTGGACAGGGGGTCGGTCATGAACACTGAAGCTTTCTTT
TRBV4-1	-	TRBJ2-1	-	CASSPTGPANEQFF	TGCGCCAGCAGCCCAACCGGACCAGCCAATGAGCAGTTCTTC
TRBV11-3	-	TRBJ2-2	-	CASSQRRDTGELFF	TGTGCCAGCAGCCAACGTCGGGACACCGGGGAGCTGTTTTTT
TRBV5-1	TRBD1	TRBJ1-1	-	CASSSRAGQGDTEAFF	TGCGCCAGCAGCTCACGCGCGGGACAGGGGGACACTGAAGCTTTCTTT
TRBV5-8	-	TRBJ1-5	-	CASSLEGNSNQPQHF	TGTGCCAGCAGCTTGGAGGGAAATAGCAATCAGCCCCAGCATTTT
TRBV28	TRBD1	TRBJ1-2	-	CASSLLGQGHGGYTF	TGTGCCAGCAGTTTGCTGGGACAGGGGCATGGCGGCTACACCTTC
TRBV6-1	-	TRBJ2-7	-	CASSLFPYEQYF	TGTGCCAGCAGTCTCTTCCCCTACGAGCAGTACTTC
TRBV27	-	TRBJ1-4	-	CASSPLGWVTNEKLFF	TGTGCCAGCAGTCCTCTAGGTTGGGTAACTAATGAAAAACTGTTTTTT
TRBV5-1	TRBD2	TRBJ2-5	-	CASSWGLAWETQYF	TGCGCCAGCAGCTGGGGACTAGCGTGGGAGACCCAGTACTTC
TRBV7-2	TRBD1	TRBJ1-5	-	CASSPEGTGGRPQHF	TGTGCCAGCAGCCCAGAGGGGACAGGGGGGCGGCCCCAGCATTTT
TRBV4-3	TRBD1	TRBJ1-2	-	CASSQEPGQGPYGYTF	TGCGCCAGCAGCCAAGAACCGGGACAGGGACCATATGGCTACACCTTC
TRBV5-8	TRBD1	TRBJ1-5	-	CASSYETGTGHDQPQHF	TGTGCCAGCAGTTACGAGACCGGGACAGGTCATGATCAGCCCCAGCATTTT
TRBV7-3	-	TRBJ2-5	-	CASSLEGERTQYF	TGTGCCAGCAGCTTAGAGGGTGAGAGGACCCAGTACTTC
TRBV7-2	-	TRBJ2-1	-	CASRLLLGEFYNEQFF	TGTGCCAGCAGACTCCTTTTGGGGGAGTTCTACAATGAGCAGTTCTTC
TRBV5-4	-	TRBJ1-1	-	CASSNPSGNSNTEAFF	TGTGCCAGCAGCAATCCTTCTGGGAACTCGAACACTGAAGCTTTCTTT
TRBV9	-	TRBJ1-2	-	CASSATNLNYGYTF	TGTGCCAGCAGCGCAACGAACCTTAACTATGGCTACACCTTC
TRBV14	-	TRBJ1-5	-	CASSPGGLEPQHF	TGTGCCAGCAGCCCCGGGGGGTTAGAGCCCCAGCATTTT
TRBV2	-	TRBJ2-2	-	CASGVGTNTGELFF	TGTGCCAGCGGAGTAGGGACCAACACCGGGGAGCTGTTTTTT
TRBV6-5	-	TRBJ1-5	-	CASSRDWGDNQPQHF	TGTGCCAGCAGTAGAGACTGGGGGGACAATCAGCCCCAGCATTTT
TRBV6-1	TRBD2	TRBJ2-4	-	CASRAGTTGDIQYF	TGTGCCAGCAGAGCCGGGACTACGGGAGACATTCAGTACTTC
TRBV5-4	TRBD2	TRBJ2-7	-	CASSFGGTSVYEQYF	TGTGCCAGCAGCTTCGGTGGGACTAGCGTCTACGAGCAGTACTTC
TRBV11-2	TRBD2	TRBJ2-2	-	CASSSPGLAGGYPTGELFF	TGTGCCAGCAGCTCTCCGGGACTAGCGGGAGGGTATCCCACCGGGGAGCTGTTTTTT
TRBV2	-	TRBJ1-4	-	CADSREIGEKLFF	TGTGCCGACTCCAGGGAGATCGGTGAAAAACTGTTTTTT
TRBV20-1	-	TRBJ2-7	-	CSARRPYEQYF	TGCAGTGCTAGAAGGCCCTACGAGCAGTACTTC
TRBV7-3	-	TRBJ1-1	-	CASSLGAGTAAFF	TGTGCCAGCAGCTTAGGGGCAGGAACCGCGGCTTTCTTT
TRBV28	TRBD1	TRBJ2-3	-	CASSWDRGQDTQYF	TGTGCCAGCAGTTGGGACAGGGGGCAAGATACGCAGTATTTT
TRBV2	-	TRBJ1-1	-	CASSEVRVEAFF	TGTGCCAGCAGTGAAGTGAGGGTCGAAGCTTTCTTT
TRBV5-1	-	TRBJ2-1	-	CATWGRGDNEQFF	TGCGCCACCTGGGGTAGGGGGGACAATGAGCAGTTCTTC
TRBV25-1	-	TRBJ2-7	-	CASSDATGFYEQYF	TGTGCCAGCAGTGACGCAACAGGATTCTACGAGCAGTACTTC
TRBV11-2	-	TRBJ1-5	few	CASSLSRNQPQHF	TGTGCCAGCAGCTTATCCCGCAATCAGCCCCAGCATTTT
TRBV28	TRBD1	TRBJ1-1	once	CASTERQGIAEAFF	TGTGCCAGCACGGAGCGACAGGGGATCGCTGAAGCTTTCTTT
TRBV6-1	-	TRBJ2-7	once	CASSERTAYEQYF	TGTGCCAGCAGTGAAAGGACAGCCTACGAGCAGTACTTC
TRBV2	-	TRBJ2-2	once	CASTGVRELFF	TGTGCCAGCACGGGCGTCAGGGAGCTGTTTTTT
TRBV27	TRBD2	TRBJ2-7	-	CASSLRPSGSKLYEQYF	TGTGCCAGCAGTTTACGGCCTAGCGGGAGTAAACTCTACGAGCAGTACTTC
TRBV6-5	-	TRBJ2-1	-	CASRGPKSNEQFF	TGTGCCAGCAGGGGACCCAAGAGCAATGAGCAGTTCTTC
TRBV29-1	-	TRBJ1-1	few	CSVKGLLGGTEAFF	TGCAGCGTAAAGGGGCTCCTGGGGGGGACTGAAGCTTTCTTT
TRBV4-1	-	TRBJ2-7	-	CASSQDIGQRRRYEQYF	TGCGCCAGCAGCCAAGATATTGGGCAGCGGAGGCGCTACGAGCAGTACTTC
TRBV7-9	TRBD2	TRBJ2-1	-	CASSGSSGAYNEQFF	TGTGCCAGCAGCGGATCTAGCGGGGCCTACAATGAGCAGTTCTTC
TRBV18	TRBD1	TRBJ1-5	-	CASSPYTGESNQPQHF	TGTGCCAGCTCACCCTATACAGGGGAGAGCAATCAGCCCCAGCATTTT
TRBV5-4	TRBD2	TRBJ2-7	-	CASSLVGTRTYEQYF	TGTGCCAGCAGCTTGGTTGGGACTAGGACCTACGAGCAGTACTTC
TRBV4-2	TRBD1	TRBJ1-5	-	CASSPRGPSYANQPQHF	TGTGCCAGCAGCCCCAGGGGGCCCTCCTATGCTAATCAGCCCCAGCATTTT
TRBV10-3	TRBD2	TRBJ2-2	-	CAIKGRREGNTGELFF	TGTGCCATCAAGGGGAGGAGGGAGGGGAACACCGGGGAGCTGTTTTTT
TRBV7-2	-	TRBJ1-1	-	CASSLKNTEAFF	TGTGCCAGCAGCCTTAAGAACACTGAAGCTTTCTTT
TRBV28	-	TRBJ2-7	-	CASSRPYDGSYEQYF	TGTGCCAGCAGCCGCCCATACGACGGCAGCTACGAGCAGTACTTC